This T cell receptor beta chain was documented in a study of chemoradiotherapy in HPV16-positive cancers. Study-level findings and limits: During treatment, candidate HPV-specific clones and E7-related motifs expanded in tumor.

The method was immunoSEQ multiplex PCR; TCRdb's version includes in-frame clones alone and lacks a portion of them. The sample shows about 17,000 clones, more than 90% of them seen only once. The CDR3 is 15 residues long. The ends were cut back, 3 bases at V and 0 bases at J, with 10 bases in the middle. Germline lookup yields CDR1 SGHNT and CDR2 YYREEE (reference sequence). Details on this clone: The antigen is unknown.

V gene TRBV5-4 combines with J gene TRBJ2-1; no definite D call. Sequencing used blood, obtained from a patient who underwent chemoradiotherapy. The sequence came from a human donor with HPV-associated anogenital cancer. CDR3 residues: CASSSEPSSYNEQFF. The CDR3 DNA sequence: TGTGCCAGCAGCTCCGAACCTAGCTCCTACAATGAGCAGTTCTTC.